This T cell receptor (beta chain) was retrieved from a study of T cell clones after liver transplantation. As for the study in general: Standard immunosuppression, with no induction, continued until 12-24 months after transplant.

There are 18 residues in the CDR3. Trimming took 2 bases from V and 8 from J, leaving 25 bases between them. CDR1 and CDR2 from the germline V gene are SGHTA and FQGNSA. Measured with immunoSEQ multiplex PCR; TCRdb has only the in-frame clones, and not every one. The sample includes nearly 45,000 clones, about 86% seen only once; the top ten take 2% to 2.5%. This chain uses TRBV7-2 with TRBJ1-3; perhaps TRBD1 as D (5 bases). The sequence was obtained from a human patient who received a liver transplant. Some T cells may have originated in the graft donor. Specimen: CD4+ T cells from blood, collected 24 months after liver transplant. CDR3 sequence: CASSLIRSPGRFSDTIYF. The CDR3 region has the DNA TGTGCCAGCAGCTTAATAAGGTCGCCGGGACGTTTTAGCGACACCATATATTTT.